This is a list of T cell receptor beta chains from one sample in a study of T cells after yellow fever vaccination. TCRdb re-derived calls from the 5' RACE reads in MiXCR, one entry per CDR3 protein. The table includes 250,000 to 400,000 distinct CDR3 sequences, 4.1% detected once. Sequenced here: PBMCs, sampled 5 days after the yellow fever booster vaccination. The receptor set was obtained from a man younger than 30 who received the YFV17D yellow fever vaccine. CDR3s include the opening cysteine and the closing phenylalanine or tryptophan. Fields, in order: J gene, V gene, D gene, clone size, CDR3 protein, CDR3 DNA. The D gene is left open where the match is weak. A row's size may be missing; if present it is once, few, many or a size class.

j_call: TRBJ2-7
v_call: TRBV4-2
d_call: TRBD1
clone_size: many
cdr3_aa: CASSQTPGQGSYEQYF
cdr3_nt: TGTGCCAGCAGCCAAACTCCGGGACAGGGCTCCTACGAGCAGTACTTC

j_call: TRBJ2-3
v_call: TRBV20-1
d_call: .
clone_size: .
cdr3_aa: CSAPGSTDTQYF
cdr3_nt: TGCAGTGCGCCGGGGAGCACAGATACGCAGTATTTT

j_call: TRBJ1-4
v_call: TRBV7-9
d_call: .
clone_size: .
cdr3_aa: CASTLGADRNEKLFF
cdr3_nt: TGTGCCAGCACCTTAGGGGCGGACAGAAATGAAAAACTGTTTTTT

j_call: TRBJ1-1
v_call: TRBV29-1
d_call: .
clone_size: .
cdr3_aa: CSVGGEMNTEAFF
cdr3_nt: TGCAGCGTTGGAGGGGAAATGAACACTGAAGCTTTCTTT

j_call: TRBJ1-5
v_call: TRBV24-1
d_call: .
clone_size: .
cdr3_aa: CATSATGASQPQHF
cdr3_nt: TGTGCCACCAGTGCTACCGGGGCTAGTCAGCCCCAGCATTTT

j_call: TRBJ1-1
v_call: TRBV7-9
d_call: .
clone_size: few
cdr3_aa: CASSQASPTPNTEAFF
cdr3_nt: TGTGCCAGCAGCCAGGCAAGTCCGACACCGAACACTGAAGCTTTCTTT

j_call: TRBJ2-7
v_call: TRBV5-1
d_call: TRBD1
clone_size: few
cdr3_aa: CASSPGQVIYEQYF
cdr3_nt: TGCGCCAGCAGCCCCGGACAGGTGATCTACGAGCAGTACTTC

j_call: TRBJ1-3
v_call: TRBV12-3/TRBV12-4
d_call: .
clone_size: many
cdr3_aa: CASSTGIGNTIYF
cdr3_nt: TGTGCCAGCAGCACAGGGATTGGAAACACCATATATTTT

j_call: TRBJ2-7
v_call: TRBV12-5
d_call: .
clone_size: .
cdr3_aa: CASGPTPYEQYF
cdr3_nt: TGTGCTAGTGGCCCAACCCCATACGAGCAGTACTTC

j_call: TRBJ2-7
v_call: TRBV30
d_call: .
clone_size: few
cdr3_aa: CATRRGSPYEQYF
cdr3_nt: TGTGCCACCCGGAGGGGCTCCCCCTACGAGCAGTACTTC

j_call: TRBJ2-3
v_call: TRBV4-2
d_call: TRBD2
clone_size: few
cdr3_aa: CASSQIAGGRTDTQYF
cdr3_nt: TGTGCCAGCAGCCAAATAGCGGGGGGGCGCACAGATACGCAGTATTTT

j_call: TRBJ2-5
v_call: TRBV29-1
d_call: .
clone_size: .
cdr3_aa: CSVDRAIQETQYF
cdr3_nt: TGCAGCGTTGACCGGGCAATTCAAGAGACCCAGTACTTC

j_call: TRBJ2-3
v_call: TRBV12-5
d_call: TRBD2
clone_size: .
cdr3_aa: CASGSDSGLPDTQYF
cdr3_nt: TGTGCTAGTGGTTCTGACTCGGGACTACCAGATACGCAGTATTTT

j_call: TRBJ2-5
v_call: TRBV7-9
d_call: .
clone_size: .
cdr3_aa: CASSPRTGNTETQYF
cdr3_nt: TGTGCCAGCAGCCCGCGGACGGGAAACACAGAGACCCAGTACTTC

j_call: TRBJ1-2
v_call: TRBV12-3/TRBV12-4
d_call: .
clone_size: few
cdr3_aa: CASSLPGQRGGYTF
cdr3_nt: TGTGCCAGCAGCTTGCCCGGACAGAGAGGAGGCTACACCTTC

j_call: TRBJ2-3
v_call: TRBV12-3/TRBV12-4
d_call: .
clone_size: .
cdr3_aa: CASSFLGGSSTDTQYF
cdr3_nt: TGTGCCAGCAGTTTCTTAGGCGGGTCTTCCACAGATACGCAGTATTTT

j_call: TRBJ2-7
v_call: TRBV20-1
d_call: .
clone_size: .
cdr3_aa: CSGSSNKYEQCF
cdr3_nt: TGCAGTGGGTCCAGCAACAAGTACGAGCAGTGCTTC

j_call: TRBJ1-3
v_call: TRBV10-3
d_call: .
clone_size: .
cdr3_aa: CAISASQSNGNTIYF
cdr3_nt: TGTGCCATCAGTGCGAGTCAGAGTAACGGAAACACCATATATTTT

j_call: TRBJ2-2
v_call: TRBV3-1
d_call: TRBD1
clone_size: few
cdr3_aa: CASSSWDRGPGELFF
cdr3_nt: TGTGCCAGCAGTTCGTGGGACAGGGGGCCCGGGGAGCTGTTTTTT

j_call: TRBJ1-6
v_call: TRBV5-1
d_call: .
clone_size: few
cdr3_aa: CASSSEGVTNSPLHF
cdr3_nt: TGCGCCAGCAGCTCGGAGGGGGTCACGAATTCACCCCTCCACTTT